Listed below are T cell receptor beta chains from one sample, sequenced in a study of T cell responses to AZD1222 COVID-19 vaccine. Some clones are missing from TCRdb's copy, which holds only in-frame ones; the method was immunoSEQ multiplex PCR. The sample consists of under 200,000 clones, around 94% of them appearing once. The source material was peripheral blood, sampled on day 0 of AZD1222 vaccination. These TCRs come from an adult in good health. The CDR3 runs from the conserved cysteine through the conserved F or W. The D gene is left open where the match is weak. Clone size is shown for a subset of rows, as once, few, many or a class of expanded clone.

NA	TRBV20-1	TRBJ1-1	NA	CSATEVPEAFF	TGCAGTGCTACGGAAGTTCCTGAAGCTTTCTTT
NA	TRBV4-1	TRBJ2-4	NA	CASSQVYPGQAKNIQYF	TGCGCCAGCAGCCAAGTCTATCCAGGGCAAGCCAAAAACATTCAGTACTTC
NA	TRBV11-2	TRBJ1-1	NA	CASSLRGVEAFF	TGTGCCAGCAGCTTAAGGGGCGTTGAAGCTTTCTTT
NA	TRBV7-6	TRBJ1-4	NA	CASSLQSDFEKLFF	TGTGCCAGCAGCTTACAGTCGGATTTTGAAAAACTGTTTTTT
NA	TRBV15	TRBJ2-7	NA	CATSRVGLGRSYEQYF	TGTGCCACCAGCAGAGTGGGGCTAGGTCGATCCTACGAGCAGTACTTC
TRBD1	TRBV12-5	TRBJ1-6	NA	CASGPDRENSPLHF	TGTGCTAGTGGTCCGGACAGGGAGAATTCACCCCTCCACTTT
NA	TRBV13	TRBJ2-3	once	CASSLGLGVPDTQYF	TGTGCCAGCAGCTTAGGCCTGGGGGTACCAGATACGCAGTATTTT
TRBD2	TRBV3-1/TRBV3-2	TRBJ2-1	NA	CASSHSGTSYNEQFF	TGTGCCAGCAGCCATAGCGGGACCTCCTACAATGAGCAGTTCTTC
NA	TRBV6-5	TRBJ2-1	few	CASSLPASHEQFF	TGTGCCAGCAGCCTTCCGGCGAGCCATGAGCAGTTCTTC
TRBD1	TRBV5-4	TRBJ1-1	NA	CASTLRGQGDTEAFF	TGTGCCAGCACCCTTCGAGGACAGGGGGACACTGAAGCTTTCTTT
NA	TRBV11-2	TRBJ2-1	NA	CASSPNTGRYEQFF	TGTGCCAGCAGCCCGAATACGGGTCGTTATGAGCAGTTCTTC
NA	TRBV10-3	TRBJ1-1	NA	CAIRGQAGRITEAFF	TGTGCCATCAGGGGGCAGGCTGGCCGAATAACTGAAGCTTTCTTT
TRBD1	TRBV11-2	TRBJ1-3	NA	CASRAAGTGSSGNTIYF	TGTGCCAGCAGAGCCGCCGGGACAGGGTCCTCTGGAAACACCATATATTTT
NA	TRBV28	TRBJ1-4	NA	CASSLGGVNEKLFF	TGTGCCAGCAGTTTAGGAGGCGTTAATGAAAAACTGTTTTTT
TRBD1	TRBV6-5	TRBJ2-7	NA	CASPKHRQGIYEQYF	TGTGCCAGCCCTAAACACCGACAGGGTATCTACGAGCAGTACTTC
TRBD2	TRBV3-1/TRBV3-2	TRBJ2-3	NA	CASSLDLAVADTQYF	TGTGCCAGCAGCCTGGACCTAGCGGTTGCAGATACGCAGTATTTT
NA	TRBV14	TRBJ1-1	NA	CASSQESWTEAFF	TGTGCCAGCAGCCAAGAAAGCTGGACTGAAGCTTTCTTT
NA	TRBV28	TRBJ2-3	NA	CASSFPEGLSSADTQYF	TGTGCCAGCAGTTTCCCGGAGGGTTTAAGTAGCGCAGATACGCAGTATTTT
NA	TRBV4-1	TRBJ1-1	NA	CASSQEARYTEAFF	TGCGCCAGCAGCCAAGAGGCACGATACACTGAAGCTTTCTTT
NA	TRBV5-8	TRBJ1-5	NA	CASSLGAQPQHF	TGTGCCAGCAGCTTGGGGGCCCAGCCCCAGCATTTT
NA	TRBV11-2	TRBJ2-7	NA	CASSLNYEQYF	TGTGCCAGCAGCTTAAACTACGAGCAGTACTTC
NA	TRBV18	TRBJ1-1	once	CASSLNHRDILRGEAFF	TGTGCCAGCTCGCTAAATCACCGGGACATCCTTCGAGGAGAAGCTTTCTTT
NA	TRBV5-4	TRBJ2-2	NA	CASTHRQGPGELFF	TGTGCCAGCACCCACCGGCAGGGCCCCGGGGAGCTGTTTTTT
NA	TRBV19	TRBJ1-5	NA	CASSWSEDSNQPQHF	TGTGCCAGTAGTTGGTCAGAGGATAGCAATCAGCCCCAGCATTTT
TRBD1	TRBV6-5	TRBJ1-1	NA	CASTPARGTEAFF	TGTGCCAGCACACCCGCCAGGGGGACTGAAGCTTTCTTT
NA	TRBV28	TRBJ2-6	NA	CASSTQRAGANVLTF	TGTGCCAGCAGTACCCAAAGGGCTGGGGCCAACGTCCTGACTTTC
TRBD2	TRBV27	TRBJ2-2	once	CASRPGTSRSTGELFF	TGTGCCAGCAGACCAGGGACTAGCCGGAGCACCGGGGAGCTGTTTTTT
NA	TRBV30	TRBJ2-5	NA	CAWSVRSERETQYF	TGTGCCTGGAGTGTACGGTCTGAAAGAGAGACCCAGTACTTC
NA	TRBV30	TRBJ1-2	NA	CAWSVVPRAGGYTF	TGTGCCTGGAGTGTAGTTCCTCGGGCCGGCGGCTACACCTTC
TRBD2	TRBV28	TRBJ2-7	NA	CASSFTSGAYEQYF	TGTGCCAGCAGTTTCACTAGCGGCGCCTACGAGCAGTACTTC
NA	TRBV4-1	TRBJ1-3	NA	CASSQQYGQGNTIYF	TGCGCCAGCAGCCAGCAATATGGACAGGGAAACACCATATATTTT
NA	TRBV7-9	TRBJ1-2	NA	CASRDMGYGTGYTF	TGTGCCAGCAGGGATATGGGGTATGGAACTGGCTACACCTTC
TRBD1	TRBV28	TRBJ1-1	NA	CASRDRVTEAFF	TGTGCCAGCAGGGACAGGGTCACTGAAGCTTTCTTT
NA	TRBV19	TRBJ1-2	NA	CASSIVGTDPSYGYTF	TGTGCCAGTAGTATAGTGGGGACGGATCCTTCATATGGCTACACCTTC
NA	TRBV6-2/TRBV6-3	TRBJ1-3	NA	CASSRSPDTIYF	TGTGCCAGCAGTAGAAGTCCGGACACCATATATTTT
NA	TRBV12-5	TRBJ1-5	NA	CASGTRQSNQPQHF	TGTGCTAGTGGCACTCGACAGAGCAATCAGCCCCAGCATTTT
NA	TRBV7-8	TRBJ2-5	NA	CASSSPPGQIQETQYF	TGTGCCAGCAGCTCCCCCCCCGGGCAAATCCAAGAGACCCAGTACTTC
NA	TRBV6-5	TRBJ1-2	NA	CASSRREHYGYTF	TGTGCCAGCAGCCGCAGGGAACACTATGGCTACACCTTC